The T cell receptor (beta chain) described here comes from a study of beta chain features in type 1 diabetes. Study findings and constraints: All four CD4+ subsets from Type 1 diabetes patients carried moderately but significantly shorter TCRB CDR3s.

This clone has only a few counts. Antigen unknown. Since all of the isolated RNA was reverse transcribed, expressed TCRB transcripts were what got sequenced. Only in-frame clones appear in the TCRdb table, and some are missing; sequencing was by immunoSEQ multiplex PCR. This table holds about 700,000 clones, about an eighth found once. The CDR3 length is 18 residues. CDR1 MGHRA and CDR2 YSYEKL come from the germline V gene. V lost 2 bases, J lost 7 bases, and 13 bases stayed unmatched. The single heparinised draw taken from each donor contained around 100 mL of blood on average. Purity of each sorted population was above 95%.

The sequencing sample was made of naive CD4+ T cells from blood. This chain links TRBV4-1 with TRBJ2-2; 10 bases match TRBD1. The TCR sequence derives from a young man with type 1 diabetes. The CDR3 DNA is TGCGCCAGCAGCCAATCTTCAGCGGGACAGGGGTTTAACGGGGAGCTGTTTTTT. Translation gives CASSQSSAGQGFNGELFF.